These 32 T cell receptor beta chains share one sample of origin, sequenced in a study of blood T cell repertoires in COVID-19. This table comes from immunoSEQ multiplex PCR, and its TCRdb copy is limited to in-frame clones, with some not included. The table has roughly 230,000 clones, 84% seen once. The sample was peripheral blood. Source of these receptors: a woman older than 75 with COVID-19, enrolled during active disease.

V is TRBV4-1 and J is TRBJ2-5; 10 nucleotides align to TRBD1. J gave up 4 bases and V 5 bases, and 7 bases lay outside the gene matches. In germline, CDR1 is MGHRA, CDR2 YSYEKL. The CDR3 sequence is 15 residues long. CDR3 loop: CASSGGQGSPETQYF. In DNA form, the CDR3 reads TGCGCCAGCAGCGGGGGACAGGGGAGCCCAGAGACCCAGTACTTC.

The rearrangement uses TRBV6-5 and TRBJ1-5, with TRBD1 matching over 9 bases. V lost 6 bases to trimming and J lost 6 bases; unmatched junction nucleotides: 9. The germline V gene encodes CDR1 MNHEY and CDR2 SVGAGI. The CDR3 loop spans 15 amino acids. The CDR3 region is CASSPETGGGQPQHF. For the CDR3, the DNA is TGTGCCAGCAGCCCCGAGACAGGGGGAGGTCAGCCCCAGCATTTT.

The V and J genes are TRBV5-6 and TRBJ1-2, with TRBD1 matching over 8 bases. This CDR3 is 15 amino acids long. Germline values: CDR1 SGHDT, CDR2 YYEEEE. V shed 4 bases and J 4 bases; nucleotides not matched to a gene: 9. This chain's CDR3 is CASSLLQGESYGYTF. The CDR3 DNA reads TGTGCCAGCAGCCTGTTACAGGGGGAAAGCTATGGCTACACCTTC.

The rearrangement joins TRBV5-1 to TRBJ1-1, with D perhaps TRBD1 (6 bases). CDR3 size: 14 residues. Germline values: CDR1 SGHRS, CDR2 YFSETQ. Deletions cut 5 bases from V and 1 base from J, with 12 bases between. The CDR3 reads CASSLATGNTEAFF. Written as DNA, the CDR3 is TGCGCCAGCAGTCTTGCGACAGGGAACACTGAAGCTTTCTTT.

The rearrangement uses TRBV20-1 and TRBJ1-2; no definite D call. CDR1 DFQATT and CDR2 SNEGSKA come from the germline V gene (reference sequence). CDR3 size: 10 residues. The germline V and J ends were trimmed by 6 bases and 8 bases, with 10 bases remaining between them. CDR3 sequence reads: CSARDWGYTF. The CDR3 DNA reads TGCAGTGCCCGGGATTGGGGCTACACCTTC.

V and J are TRBV7-8 and TRBJ2-1, with 7 bases lining up with TRBD1. The V gene's germline CDR1 is SGHVS and CDR2 FQNEAQ. The CDR3 is made up of 14 amino acids. After removal of 5 bases from V and 7 bases from J, the junction contained 8 bases not matched to a gene. Written as DNA, the CDR3 is TGTGCCAGCAGCCCCCGACAGGGTTCGAATGAGCAGTTCTTC. Translation gives CASSPRQGSNEQFF.

The chain links TRBV2 to TRBJ1-2, with 9 nucleotides matching TRBD1. V was pared by 8 bases and J by 4 bases, with 23 bases of the junction left unmatched. This CDR3 has 19 amino acids. Looked up from germline, CDR1 is SNHLY and CDR2 is FYNNEI. This chain's CDR3 is CASLPVGTGQGLKLYGYTF. CDR3 DNA: TGTGCCAGCCTTCCCGTGGGGACGGGACAGGGTTTGAAGCTCTATGGCTACACCTTC.

This chain connects TRBV27 to TRBJ1-3, with a tentative D call TRBD1 (6 bases). The CDR3 consists of 13 residues. V was cut by 6 bases and J by 2 bases, with 8 bases left in between. Germline V CDR1 and CDR2: MNHEY, SMNVEV (reference sequence). CDR3 protein: CASRAGAGNTIYF. CDR3 nucleotide sequence: TGTGCCAGCAGGGCAGGGGCTGGAAACACCATATATTTT.

The chain employs TRBV29-1 and TRBJ2-7; a weak D match, TRBD2 (6 bases). This CDR3 is 18 amino acids long. Germline CDR1 reads SQVTM; CDR2 reads ANQGSEA. Trimming removed 5 bases at V and 0 bases at J, with 26 bases between. The CDR3 loop reads CSVPTQPGVVGSSYEQYV. CDR3 DNA sequence: TGCAGCGTTCCAACACAACCGGGGGTGGTCGGCAGCTCCTACGAGCAGTACGTC.

The CDR3 bases are TGCGCCAGCAGCGCAACCCCTAGCGGGGGCGGGGAGCAGTACGTC. Its translation: CASSATPSGGGEQYV. J is TRBJ2-7 and V is TRBV5-1, with 10 bases matching TRBD2. Unmatched junction bases numbered 11, after V lost 4 bases and J lost 7 bases. Germline assignment: CDR1 SGHRS and CDR2 YFSETQ. CDR3 length: 15 residues.

This chain joins TRBV5-4 and TRBJ1-2; D ambiguous. The CDR3 runs 12 residues. V lost 5 bases, J lost 5 bases, and 10 bases lay in between. Germline-derived CDR1 and CDR2 are SGHNT and YYREEE (reference sequence). The CDR3 nucleotides read TGTGCCAGCAGTCGGGAAGCATATGGCTACACCTTC. This encodes CASSREAYGYTF.

The CDR3 here is CSATPGFWGRNTEAFF. CDR3 in DNA: TGCAGCGCAACCCCAGGGTTCTGGGGTCGGAACACTGAAGCTTTCTTT. The chain uses TRBV29-1 and TRBJ1-1, with D perhaps TRBD1 (5 bases). Per the germline V gene, CDR1 is SQVTM and CDR2 is ANQGSEA. The V end lost 7 bases, the J end lost 1 base, and 22 bases lay between the germline ends. The CDR3 extends over 16 amino acids.

This rearrangement joins TRBV12-3 or TRBV12-4 to TRBJ1-2; 8 bases map to TRBD1. J gave up 8 bases and V 6 bases, and 5 bases lay outside the gene matches. The CDR3 loop spans 12 amino acids. Here the CDR3 DNA reads TGTGCCAGCAGATCGGACAGGGCCGGCTACACCTTC. It translates to CASRSDRAGYTF.

This clone showed up just a few times. This sequence joins TRBV5-1 and TRBJ1-2; 7 positions agree with TRBD1. This CDR3 comprises 14 residues. Per the germline V gene, CDR1 is SGHRS and CDR2 is YFSETQ. V was pared by 4 bases and J by 2 bases, with 5 bases of the junction left unmatched. The CDR3 reads CASSEGAGNYGYTF. The CDR3 DNA follows: TGCGCCAGCAGCGAGGGGGCAGGGAACTATGGCTACACCTTC.

This clone showed up just once. The V and J genes are TRBV15 and TRBJ2-2; no definite D call. This CDR3 region has 12 residues. CDR1 is LNHNV, CDR2 YYDKDF, per germline (reference sequence). The V end lost 5 bases, the J end lost 7 bases, and 8 bases lay between the germline ends. The CDR3 DNA follows: TGTGCCACCAGCTCCCCGGGCGGGGAGCTGTTTTTT. Translated, it gives CATSSPGGELFF.

The chain combines TRBV6-2 or TRBV6-3 with TRBJ1-5; 9 bases are a match to TRBD1. Looked up from germline, CDR1 is MNHEY and CDR2 is SVGEGT. The CDR3 has 17 residues. With 2 bases clipped from V and 3 bases from J, the junction kept 8 bases outside the gene matches. This CDR3 reads CASSYRTRDRDNQPQHF. In nucleotides, the CDR3 is TGTGCCAGCAGTTACCGGACGAGGGACAGGGACAATCAGCCCCAGCATTTT.

The chain uses TRBV9 and TRBJ2-3; the D is unclear. This CDR3 spans 12 amino acids. Germline values: CDR1 SGDLS, CDR2 YYNGEE. V lost 0 bases and J 4 bases, leaving 3 bases between the germline ends. As DNA, the CDR3 is TGTGCCAGCAGCGTAGCTCCAGATACGCAGTATTTT. This encodes CASSVAPDTQYF.

This clone showed up just once. This rearrangement joins TRBV6-5 to TRBJ2-7; D is unresolved. Per germline, CDR1 MNHEY and CDR2 SVGAGI. V lost 6 bases and J lost 6, with 12 bases in between. The CDR3 runs to 12 residues. CDR3 coding DNA: TGTGCCAGCAGGGGCTCCCTGACCGAGCAGTACGTC. It is translated as CASRGSLTEQYV.

Concerning this clone itself: This same CDR3 is encoded by further DNA sequences in the sample. J is TRBJ2-1 and V is TRBV11-2; the match to TRBD2 covers 9 bases. Germline CDR1 is SGHAT and CDR2 is FQNNGV. V lost 5 bases to trimming and J lost 2 bases; unmatched junction nucleotides: 4. The length of the CDR3 is 15 residues. As DNA, the CDR3 is TGTGCCAGCAGCCCCAGCGGGGGGCCCTACAATGAGCAGTTCTTC. This encodes CASSPSGGPYNEQFF.

The V call is TRBV7-9, the J call TRBJ1-5, with D possibly TRBD1 on 6 matching bases. This CDR3 is built from 15 residues. Trimming stripped 2 bases from V and 3 bases from J, with 11 bases between. CDR1 is SEHNR and CDR2 is FQNEAQ in the germline V gene (reference sequence). The CDR3 loop is CASSLSGVDNQPQHF. The CDR3 DNA is TGTGCCAGCAGCTTATCAGGGGTCGACAATCAGCCCCAGCATTTT.

The chain employs TRBV28 and TRBJ2-5; the match to TRBD2 covers 9 bases. V trimming: 4 bases; J trimming: 4 bases; junction bases outside the gene matches: 10. CDR1 and CDR2 from the germline V gene are MDHEN and SYDVKM. The CDR3 extends over 16 amino acids. The CDR3 DNA sequence: TGTGCCAGCAGTTCCCACCCTAGCGGGGTGGGAGAGACCCAGTACTTC. Translation: CASSSHPSGVGETQYF.

The chain recombines TRBV7-2 with TRBJ2-7; D call uncertain. The germline V and J ends were trimmed by 6 bases and 1 base, with 10 bases remaining between them. Germline values: CDR1 SGHTA, CDR2 FQGNSA. The CDR3 is 13 residues long. The CDR3 DNA reads TGTGCCAGCAGGGCAGGATCTTCCTACGAGCAGTACTTC. Translated, it gives CASRAGSSYEQYF.

The chain couples TRBV6-2 or TRBV6-3 to TRBJ2-7; no reliable D call. Germline assignment: CDR1 MNHEY and CDR2 SVGEGT. This CDR3 contains 11 residues. Deletions cut 5 bases from V and 3 bases from J, with 5 bases between. CDR3 in DNA: TGTGCCAGCAGTCAATTCTACGAGCAGTACTTC. Translating gives CASSQFYEQYF.

This sequence joins TRBV10-1 and TRBJ1-3; the match to TRBD1 covers 8 bases. Germline values: CDR1 WNHNN, CDR2 SYGVQD (reference sequence). The CDR3 covers 15 residues. J gave up 2 bases and V 3 bases, and 3 bases lay outside the gene matches. CDR3 loop: CASSENRGTGNTIYF. In nucleotides, the CDR3 is TGCGCCAGCAGTGAAAACAGGGGGACTGGAAACACCATATATTTT.

This chain uses TRBV10-3 with TRBJ1-5, with D hard to call. CDR3 size: 13 residues. The germline V and J ends were trimmed by 9 bases and 5 bases, with 14 bases remaining between them. Germline V gene sequence: CDR1 ENHRY, CDR2 SYGVKD. The CDR3 sequence: CAIRDGGDQPQHF. CDR3 in DNA: TGTGCCATAAGAGACGGCGGGGATCAGCCCCAGCATTTT.

This clone was counted a few times. This rearrangement joins TRBV4-1 to TRBJ1-5, with D unresolved. The CDR3 runs 15 residues. The germline CDR1 and CDR2 sequences are MGHRA and YSYEKL. Trimming took 1 base from V and 3 from J, leaving 10 bases between them. The CDR3, as DNA: TGCGCCAGCAGCCAAGGCGCAGGTATCAATCAGCCCCAGCATTTT. It is translated as CASSQGAGINQPQHF.

This clone was recorded once. The DNA of the CDR3 is TGTGCCAGCAGTAGGACTAGCGGGGCGAACACCGGGGAGCTGTTTTTT. This gives the protein CASSRTSGANTGELFF. The chain combines TRBV11-1 with TRBJ2-2; 12 bases match TRBD2. The CDR3 length is 16 residues. After removal of 6 bases from V and 0 bases from J, the junction contained 2 bases not matched to a gene. The V gene's germline CDR1 is SGHAT and CDR2 FQDESV (reference sequence).

The gene calls are TRBV5-4 and TRBJ1-5; D may be TRBD1 (6 bases). The germline V gene encodes CDR1 SGHNT and CDR2 YYREEE (reference sequence). This CDR3 has 14 residues. Trimming left V 4 bases short and J 6 bases short, with 14 bases between. CDR3 amino acids: CASSRGGGSQPQHF. The CDR3 region has the DNA TGTGCCAGCAGCCGAGGGGGGGGAAGTCAGCCCCAGCATTTT.

The chain couples TRBV29-1 to TRBJ1-5; 7 nucleotides match TRBD1. CDR3 length equals 13 residues. J gave up 1 base and V 8 bases, and 5 bases lay outside the gene matches. Germline CDR1 SQVTM, CDR2 ANQGSEA. The CDR3 is CSTSTGSNQPQHF. CDR3 DNA: TGCAGCACGTCGACAGGGAGCAATCAGCCCCAGCATTTT.

The gene calls are TRBV11-2 and TRBJ1-3, with a weak D call TRBD1 (6 bases). Germline CDR1 is SGHAT and CDR2 is FQNNGV. The CDR3 runs to 17 residues. Trimming stripped 1 base from V and 0 bases from J, with 13 bases between. The CDR3 loop reads CASSLVGGQSSGNTIYF. DNA of the CDR3: TGTGCCAGCAGCTTAGTCGGAGGACAGAGCTCTGGAAACACCATATATTTT.

This clone was counted between two and nine times. This rearrangement joins TRBV7-2 to TRBJ1-5; D not certain. V was clipped by 2 bases and J by 0 bases, with 8 bases between them. Germline CDR1 SGHTA, CDR2 FQGNSA. The CDR3 has 15 residues. The CDR3 DNA follows: TGTGCCAGCAGCTTATATGCGCATAGCAATCAGCCCCAGCATTTT. The encoded protein is CASSLYAHSNQPQHF.

The rearrangement links TRBV19 to TRBJ1-5, with 8 bases identical to TRBD1. Germline V lookup: CDR1 LNHDA, CDR2 SQIVND (reference sequence). CDR3 length: 16 amino acids. V lost 5 bases and J lost 7; bases outside the gene matches: 13. The CDR3 coding sequence is TGTGCCAGTAGTGGGAGGGACAGGCCCTCGGGGCAGCCCCAGCATTTT. Amino acids: CASSGRDRPSGQPQHF. Complete variable domain (other parts from reference TRBV19 and TRBJ1-5): DGGITQSPKYLFRKEGQNVTLSCEQNLNHDAMYWYRQDPGQGLRLIYYSQIVNDFQKGDIAEGYSVSREKKESFPLTVTSAQKNPTAFYLCASSGRDRPSGQPQHFGDGTRLSIL.